Presented here are 18 T cell receptor beta chains from one specimen sequenced in a study of cytomegalovirus exposure and HLA in healthy donors. With 60 Vbeta and 13 Jbeta primers, the PCR was carried out. Here immunoSEQ multiplex PCR was the method, and the copy in TCRdb shows in-frame clones only, minus some. The sample consists of 170,000 or so clones, around 84% of them appearing once. Sequenced: PBMCs. These receptors were collected from a young man in good health and CMV-seronegative.

On this clone: An end of the junction differs from the germline gene, which may be a read error. The rearrangement links TRBV7-9 to TRBJ2-7; 10 bases fit TRBD1. Germline V lookup: CDR1 SEHNR, CDR2 FQNEAQ (reference sequence). The CDR3 has 15 residues. The CDR3 DNA is TGTTCCAGCAGCTTCCGGGACAGGGGACTCTACGAGCAGTACTTC. Its protein product is CSSSFRDRGLYEQYF.

This clone has only a few counts. J is TRBJ1-3 and V is TRBV4-3, with 9 nucleotides matching TRBD1. V lost 1 base to trimming and J lost 2 bases; unmatched junction nucleotides: 9. This CDR3 region has 18 residues. The germline gives CDR1 LGHNA, CDR2 YSLEER. The CDR3 region has the DNA TGCGCCAGCAGCCAAGTCCCGGGACAGGGTACCCCTGGAAACACCATATATTTT. Protein product: CASSQVPGQGTPGNTIYF.

The chain joins TRBV9 to TRBJ1-1; 9 nucleotides align to TRBD1. In germline, CDR1 is SGDLS, CDR2 YYNGEE. The junction had 7 bases not matched to a gene; V was cut back by 0 bases and J by 1 base. There are 17 residues in the CDR3. The CDR3, as DNA: TGTGCCAGCAGCGTAGGGGACAGGGCTCCTGAGAACACTGAAGCTTTCTTT. Residues: CASSVGDRAPENTEAFF.

The chain joins TRBV2 to TRBJ2-3, with TRBD2 identical over 7 bases. The germline gives CDR1 SNHLY, CDR2 FYNNEI. The V and J ends lost 5 bases and 6 bases, in that order; junction bases with no gene match: 14. This CDR3 region has 16 residues. This chain's CDR3 is CASSTERGRARDTQYF. The CDR3 DNA follows: TGTGCCAGCAGTACGGAGAGAGGGAGGGCCCGGGATACGCAGTATTTT.

This sequence joins TRBV28 and TRBJ2-7; D not certain. V lost 2 bases and J 2 bases, leaving 7 bases between the germline ends. The length of the CDR3 is 13 residues. In germline, CDR1 is MDHEN, CDR2 SYDVKM. For the CDR3, the DNA is TGTGCCAGCAGTTTACTCGAGACCTACGAGCAGTACTTC. It yields the protein CASSLLETYEQYF.

In nucleotides, the CDR3 is TGTGCCAGCAGCGAGGGACTAGCGGGGGGGATCTACGAGCAGTACTTC. It translates to CASSEGLAGGIYEQYF. V is TRBV2 and J is TRBJ2-7, with 16 bases identical to TRBD2. The CDR3 consists of 16 residues. Germline-derived CDR1 and CDR2 are SNHLY and FYNNEI. Trimming cost V 6 bases and J 3 bases; bases outside gene matches: 5. Full variable domain (remainder filled in from reference TRBV2 and TRBJ2-7): EPEVTQTPSHQVTQMGQEVILRCVPISNHLYFYWYRQILGQKVEFLVSFYNNEISEKSEIFDDQFSVERPDGSNFTLKIRSTKLEDSAMYFCASSEGLAGGIYEQYFGPGTRLTVT.

This chain uses TRBV7-3 with TRBJ2-1, with D possibly TRBD2 on 6 matching bases. The CDR3 covers 14 residues. From germline, CDR1 is SGHTA and CDR2 FQGTGA. Trimming took off 0 bases at V and 10 bases at J, with 13 bases between the two ends. CDR3 bases: TGTGCCAGCAGCTTAACGGGGGGATCTAGCGAGCAGTTCTTC. This encodes CASSLTGGSSEQFF. The entire variable domain, with the rest obtained from reference TRBV7-3 and TRBJ2-1, is as follows: GAGVSQTPSNKVTEKGKYVELRCDPISGHTALYWYRQSLGQGPEFLIYFQGTGAADDSGLPNDRFFAVRPEGSVSTLKIQRTERGDSAVYLCASSLTGGSSEQFFGPGTRLTVL.

The chain is built from TRBV19 and TRBJ2-5, with D perhaps TRBD2 (7 bases). Germline assignment: CDR1 LNHDA and CDR2 SQIVND (reference sequence). The CDR3 is 14 amino acids. The ends were cut back, 7 bases at V and 5 bases at J, with 17 bases in the middle. The DNA for the CDR3 is TGTGCCAGTAACCCCAGGGGAGGGTGGGAGACCCAGTACTTC. Translation: CASNPRGGWETQYF.

The rearrangement uses TRBV5-6 and TRBJ2-5; 9 bases match TRBD1. This CDR3 comprises 18 residues. Per the germline V gene, CDR1 is SGHDT and CDR2 is YYEEEE. Trimming at V came to 0 bases and at J to 2 bases, leaving 11 bases not matched to a gene. The CDR3 loop reads CASSLVGDRGKSQETQYF. The CDR3 nucleotides read TGTGCCAGCAGCTTGGTGGGAGACAGGGGGAAATCTCAAGAGACCCAGTACTTC.

Comments on this clone: The junction and the germline gene differ at one end; a read error may be behind it. The chain links TRBV7-9 to TRBJ1-1; D might be TRBD1 (6 bases). The CDR3 covers 16 residues. The germline V gene has CDR1 SEHNR and CDR2 FQNEAQ (reference sequence). CDR3 bases: TGTTCCAGCAGCTTAGGTCGGGGGGCAATCGACACTGAAGCTTTCTTT. Its protein product is CSSSLGRGAIDTEAFF.

The chain links TRBV13 to TRBJ2-1; D gene ambiguous. The CDR3 consists of 11 residues. Germline CDR1 and CDR2: PRHDT and FYEKMQ (reference sequence). The V end was cut by 3 bases, the J end by 8 bases, with 5 bases between. Here the CDR3 DNA reads TGTGCCAGCAGCTTTGGCTATGAGCAGTTCTTC. As protein: CASSFGYEQFF.

The chain links TRBV28 to TRBJ1-1, with TRBD1 matching 11 bases. The germline V gene has CDR1 MDHEN and CDR2 SYDVKM. After removal of 8 bases from V and 5 bases from J, the junction contained 7 bases not matched to a gene. The CDR3 loop spans 14 amino acids. The CDR3 region has the DNA TGTGCCAGCCGGACAGGGGGCCTGAGTACTGAAGCTTTCTTT. The encoded protein is CASRTGGLSTEAFF.

This rearrangement joins TRBV7-8 to TRBJ2-5, with D perhaps TRBD2 (6 bases). CDR1 SGHVS and CDR2 FQNEAQ come from the germline V gene. The length of the CDR3 is 15 residues. Deletions cut 2 bases from V and 2 bases from J, with 12 bases between. The CDR3 bases are TGTGCCAGCAGCTTATACACGGAGGGGCAAGAGACCCAGTACTTC. Translating it yields CASSLYTEGQETQYF.

The chain carries TRBV7-9 and TRBJ1-2; 7 bases align to TRBD1. The CDR3 loop spans 17 amino acids. V lost 2 bases to trimming and J lost 4 bases; unmatched junction nucleotides: 13. Germline V gives CDR1 SEHNR, CDR2 FQNEAQ (reference sequence). CDR3 loop: CASSLTGETGKIYGYTF. For the CDR3, the DNA is TGTGCCAGCAGCTTAACGGGAGAGACAGGGAAAATCTATGGCTACACCTTC.

V is TRBV11-3 and J is TRBJ2-2; a possible D gene is TRBD2 (5 bases). This CDR3 has 18 amino acids. Germline lookup yields CDR1 SGHNT and CDR2 YENEEA. The V end lost 1 base, the J end lost 3 bases, and 18 bases lay between the germline ends. CDR3 loop: CASSLGSPGRSDTGELFF. The CDR3 bases are TGTGCCAGCAGCTTAGGTTCACCGGGGAGAAGTGACACCGGGGAGCTGTTTTTT.

The V and J genes are TRBV5-6 and TRBJ1-2; TRBD1 agrees at 7 bases. The CDR3 contains 14 residues. V trimming: 4 bases; J trimming: 2 bases; junction bases outside the gene matches: 5. Germline V CDR1 and CDR2: SGHDT, YYEEEE. The DNA for the CDR3 is TGTGCCAGCAGCCTCGGACAGGCAAACTATGGCTACACCTTC. It codes for CASSLGQANYGYTF.

This clone is a singleton in its sample. DNA of the CDR3: TGTGCCAGCAGTGGGGCGGGTGGGACTGAAGCTTTCTTT. Amino acid sequence: CASSGAGGTEAFF. V and J are TRBV2 and TRBJ1-1; D uncertain. CDR3 length: 13 amino acids. With 4 bases removed from V and 5 bases from J, the gap between germline ends came to 11 bases. The germline V gene has CDR1 SNHLY and CDR2 FYNNEI.

The chain recombines TRBV7-9 with TRBJ1-5, with a tentative D call TRBD1 (5 bases). This CDR3 has 14 residues. Per germline, CDR1 SEHNR and CDR2 FQNEAQ (reference sequence). V shed 5 bases and J shed 3 bases, with 11 bases lying between them. The CDR3 coding sequence is TGTGCCAGCAGCCCCCCAGGGTTCAATCAGCCCCAGCATTTT. It is translated as CASSPPGFNQPQHF.